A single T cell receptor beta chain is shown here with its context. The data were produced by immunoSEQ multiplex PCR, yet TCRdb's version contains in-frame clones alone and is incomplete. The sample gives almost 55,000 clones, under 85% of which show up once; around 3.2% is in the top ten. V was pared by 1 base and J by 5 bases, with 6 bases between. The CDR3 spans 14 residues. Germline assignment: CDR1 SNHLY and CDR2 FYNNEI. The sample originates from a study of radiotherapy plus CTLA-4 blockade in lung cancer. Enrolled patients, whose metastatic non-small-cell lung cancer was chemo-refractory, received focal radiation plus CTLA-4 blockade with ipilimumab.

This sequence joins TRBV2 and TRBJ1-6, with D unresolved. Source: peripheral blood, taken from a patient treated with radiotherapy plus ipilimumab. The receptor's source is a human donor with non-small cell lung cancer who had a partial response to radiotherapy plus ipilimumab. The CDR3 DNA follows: TGTGCCAGCAGTGAAGAGAGCAATAATTCACCCCTCCACTTT. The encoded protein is CASSEESNNSPLHF.